The 4 T cell receptor beta chains in this list originate from one sample, sequenced in a study of blood T cell repertoires in COVID-19. Method: immunoSEQ multiplex PCR; TCRdb's copy keeps in-frame clones and lacks some. The table has some 120,000 clones, around 76% seen once; the top ten hold 5.5%. The sequenced sample consisted of peripheral blood. Receptor source: a man between 60 and 70 years old with acute or convalescent COVID-19.

The chain couples TRBV7-6 to TRBJ1-6; D unclear. Deletions cut 0 bases from V and 7 bases from J, with 10 bases between. Looked up from germline, CDR1 is SGHVS and CDR2 is FNYEAQ. The CDR3 has 15 residues. Here the CDR3 DNA reads TGTGCCAGCAGCTTAGCGACACCCTCCAATTCACCCCTCCACTTT. It yields the protein CASSLATPSNSPLHF.

The chain joins TRBV7-9 to TRBJ1-5, with 7 bases matching TRBD1. The germline gives CDR1 SEHNR, CDR2 FQNEAQ (reference sequence). Germline trimming cut 5 bases from V and 6 bases from J; bases unmatched to any gene: 7. This CDR3 is 14 amino acids long. Here the CDR3 DNA reads TGTGCCAGCAGCCTAACAGGGGCGAGTCAGCCCCAGCATTTT. Translation gives CASSLTGASQPQHF.

This chain uses TRBV19 with TRBJ1-2; 8 bases match TRBD1. The germline V gene encodes CDR1 LNHDA and CDR2 SQIVND (reference sequence). The CDR3 sequence is 15 residues long. V shed 6 bases and J 4 bases; nucleotides not matched to a gene: 10. In DNA form, the CDR3 reads TGTGCCAGTAGATCCCGGGACAGGTTTTTCTATGGCTACACCTTC. As protein: CASRSRDRFFYGYTF.

The chain employs TRBV7-3 and TRBJ2-3, with TRBD1 identical over 7 bases. CDR3 length: 16 residues. After removal of 5 bases from V and 0 bases from J, the junction contained 8 bases not matched to a gene. Looked up from germline, CDR1 is SGHTA and CDR2 is FQGTGA. CDR3 DNA: TGTGCCAGCAGCCCGACAGGGAAGAGCAGCACAGATACGCAGTATTTT. Protein product: CASSPTGKSSTDTQYF.